Listed below are T cell receptor beta chains from one sample, sequenced in a study of blood T cell repertoires in COVID-19. The repertoire was sequenced with immunoSEQ multiplex PCR; TCRdb's copy has only in-frame clones and lacks some. Among roughly 190,000 clones listed, under 90% were seen once. Sequenced input: peripheral blood. The source is a woman in her 70s with COVID-19, enrolled during active disease. CDR3s include the opening cysteine and the closing phenylalanine or tryptophan. Fields, in order: V gene, CDR3 length, J gene, clone size, D gene, CDR3 DNA, CDR3 protein. The D gene is left open where the match is weak. Size values are once, few and many counts, or a class for expanded clones, and some rows have none.

TRBV28	16	TRBJ2-2	NA	TRBD1	TGTGCCAGCAGATCCCAGGGGGCCCGACTCACCGGGGAGCTGTTTTTT	CASRSQGARLTGELFF
TRBV19	16	TRBJ1-2	NA	TRBD1	TGTGCCAGTAGTACACAACCGGGACAGGGTCCGCCTGGCTACACCTTC	CASSTQPGQGPPGYTF
TRBV7-9	14	TRBJ1-3	NA	NA	TGTGCCAGCAGTTTCGGTGACTCTGGAAACACCATATATTTT	CASSFGDSGNTIYF
TRBV7-2	15	TRBJ2-1	NA	NA	TGTGCCAGCAGCCCTGACACCATCTCCTACAATGAGCAGTTCTTC	CASSPDTISYNEQFF
TRBV30	16	TRBJ1-1	NA	NA	TGTGCCTGGAGCGTTTTTAAGGCCCGGGGGGACACTGAAGCTTTCTTT	CAWSVFKARGDTEAFF
TRBV7-2	15	TRBJ1-2	NA	NA	TGTGCCAGCAGCGCCGACGTAGGGGGTTACAATGGCTACACCTTC	CASSADVGGYNGYTF
TRBV10-2	15	TRBJ2-4	NA	NA	TGCGCCAGCAGTGAGGGCGGTTTAGCCAAAAACATTCAGTACTTC	CASSEGGLAKNIQYF
TRBV30	12	TRBJ1-2	few	NA	TGTGCCTGGAGTGTCCAGTCGGGTGGCTACACCTTC	CAWSVQSGGYTF
TRBV28	15	TRBJ1-4	NA	NA	TGTGCCAGCAGAGCCGGGGGTGCAACTAATGAAAAACTGTTTTTT	CASRAGGATNEKLFF
TRBV28	15	TRBJ1-4	NA	NA	TGTGCCAGCAGTTTATCTGGACCCGGGGGTGAAAAACTGTTTTTT	CASSLSGPGGEKLFF
TRBV4-1	14	TRBJ2-1	once	TRBD2	TGCGCCAGCAGCGGGACGGGGGGATACAATGAGCAGTTCTTC	CASSGTGGYNEQFF
TRBV5-6	15	TRBJ1-3	NA	TRBD1	TGTGCCAGCAGCTCCCAGGGGGCGCCCGGAAACACCATATATTTT	CASSSQGAPGNTIYF
TRBV18	15	TRBJ2-7	NA	NA	TGTGCCAGCTCACCACAGGGGGACCGCTCCTACGAGCAGTACTTC	CASSPQGDRSYEQYF
TRBV7-6	14	TRBJ2-7	few	NA	TGTGCCAGCAGCCTATTAGCGGCCTCCTACGAGCAGTACTTC	CASSLLAASYEQYF
TRBV5-6	15	TRBJ1-2	NA	NA	TGTGCCAGCACCCCGGGAGTGGGGGGGCGTAGTGGCTACACCTTC	CASTPGVGGRSGYTF
TRBV9	13	TRBJ2-1	NA	NA	TGTGCCAGCAGCGGCAGGAGGGGAAATGAGCAGTTCTTC	CASSGRRGNEQFF
TRBV5-4	15	TRBJ2-3	NA	TRBD2	TGTGCCAGCAGCCAGGGAGGGACCCCCCCTTATACGCAGTATTTT	CASSQGGTPPYTQYF
TRBV18	16	TRBJ2-5	NA	TRBD2	TGTGCCAGCTCATCTAGCGGGGTTAGGCCCCAAGAGACCCAGTACTTC	CASSSSGVRPQETQYF
TRBV29-1	17	TRBJ2-5	NA	TRBD2	TGCAGCGTTGATGCCAAGACTAGCGGGAGTGGCTGGGAGACCCAGTACTTC	CSVDAKTSGSGWETQYF
TRBV25-1	13	TRBJ2-1	NA	TRBD1	TGTGCCAGCACCCCGAGACAGGGAAATGAGCAGTTCTTC	CASTPRQGNEQFF
TRBV19	12	TRBJ1-2	NA	TRBD1	TGTGCCAGTAGTACCTCAGGGGGAGGCTACACCTTC	CASSTSGGGYTF
TRBV2	14	TRBJ1-4	NA	TRBD1	TGTGCCAGCAGTGTACAGGGGATTGGAGAAAAACTGTTTTTT	CASSVQGIGEKLFF
TRBV11-2	14	TRBJ1-4	NA	TRBD1	TGTGCCAGCAGCCCCGGGACAGGGGGGGAAAAACTGTTTTTT	CASSPGTGGEKLFF
TRBV7-8	14	TRBJ1-2	NA	TRBD1	TGTGCCAGCAGCGCTATGGGACAGCGCTATGGCTACACCTTC	CASSAMGQRYGYTF
TRBV5-1	18	TRBJ2-3	NA	TRBD2	TGCGCCAGCTCCCCTCAAACGAGGACTAGCGGGATAACAGATACGCAGTATTTT	CASSPQTRTSGITDTQYF
TRBV15	17	TRBJ2-3	NA	TRBD2	TGTGCCACCAGCAGTGACAGCGTAGGTAGCGGGTTTGATACGCAGTATTTT	CATSSDSVGSGFDTQYF
TRBV13	16	TRBJ1-4	NA	NA	TGTGCCAGCAGCTTGAAGGGGCCGATGGGTATTGCAAAACTGTTTTTT	CASSLKGPMGIAKLFF
TRBV5-4	14	TRBJ1-2	NA	TRBD1	TGTGCCAGCAGCGAGACAGGGTTTGCCTATGGCTACACCTTC	CASSETGFAYGYTF
TRBV30	13	TRBJ2-1	NA	NA	TGTGCCTGGAGTAGCGGACCCTACAATGAGCAGTTCTTC	CAWSSGPYNEQFF
TRBV12-3/TRBV12-4	12	TRBJ2-1	NA	NA	TGTGCCAGCAGTTACACCGGGTTAGCGCAGTTCTTC	CASSYTGLAQFF
TRBV6-1	15	TRBJ1-1	once	NA	TGTGCCAGCAGTGAAGCTAGCAGGGGTCGCACTGAAGCTTTCTTT	CASSEASRGRTEAFF
TRBV9	15	TRBJ2-1	NA	NA	TGTGCCAGCAGCGTAGGCCAGGGGGGATACAATGAGCAGTTCTTC	CASSVGQGGYNEQFF